This passage covers 7 T cell receptor beta chains from one sample sequenced in a study of blood T cell repertoires in COVID-19. TCRdb's copy holds only in-frame clones and misses some; the assay was immunoSEQ multiplex PCR. The repertoire includes roughly 220,000 clones, roughly 79% of them detected once, and around 7% sits in the top ten. Sequences were obtained from peripheral blood. These TCRs come from a woman of 80 years or more with COVID-19, enrolled during active disease.

V gene TRBV5-1 combines with J gene TRBJ1-5, with TRBD1 matching 8 bases. The ends lost 4 bases at V and 7 bases at J; junction bases unmatched: 7. Germline V lookup: CDR1 SGHRS, CDR2 YFSETQ. The CDR3 has 14 amino acids. CDR3 region: CASSPGQGDQPQHF. The CDR3, as DNA: TGCGCCAGCAGCCCAGGACAGGGTGACCAGCCCCAGCATTTT.

CDR3 in amino acids: CASSLEVSSEQFF. The CDR3 coding sequence is TGTGCCAGCAGCTTAGAGGTTTCTAGTGAGCAGTTCTTC. V gene TRBV7-9 combines with J gene TRBJ2-1; no clear D gene. The CDR3 has 13 amino acids. V gave up 1 base and J gave up 9 bases, with 10 bases separating them. The germline gives CDR1 SEHNR, CDR2 FQNEAQ (reference sequence).

The J gene is TRBJ1-2, the V gene TRBV2; D gene unclear. Germline V gene sequence: CDR1 SNHLY, CDR2 FYNNEI. The CDR3 length is 13 residues. The V and J ends lost 1 base and 4 bases respectively, with 7 bases between them. For the CDR3, the DNA is TGTGCCAGCAGTGAAGAACAGATCTATGGCTACACCTTC. It is translated as CASSEEQIYGYTF.

This clone was found once. This rearrangement joins TRBV7-8 to TRBJ1-4; D may be TRBD1 (5 bases). The V gene lost 1 base and the J gene lost 4 bases, with 22 bases spanning the gap. Germline V gene data show CDR1 as SGHVS and CDR2 as FQNEAQ. CDR3 length equals 19 residues. For the CDR3, the DNA is TGTGCCAGCAGCTTAGATAGGCAGGGAAGATGGTTAAGTAATGAAAAACTGTTTTTT. It translates to CASSLDRQGRWLSNEKLFF.

This clone has more than one count but fewer than ten. The same CDR3 is also encoded by other DNA sequences in this sample. This chain links TRBV5-6 with TRBJ1-5; a weak D match, TRBD1 (6 bases). Trimming left V 4 bases short and J 3 bases short, with 11 bases between. The CDR3 sequence is 14 residues long. Per the germline V gene, CDR1 is SGHDT and CDR2 is YYEEEE. CDR3 in DNA: TGTGCCAGCAGCCTAGGACAGAACAATCAGCCCCAGCATTTT. Translation: CASSLGQNNQPQHF.

The chain has TRBV29-1 and TRBJ1-5; 10 nucleotides line up with TRBD1. The CDR3 sequence is 13 residues long. Trimming took 6 bases from V and 7 from J; bases not matched to a gene: 6. Germline CDR1 reads SQVTM; CDR2 reads ANQGSEA. Here the CDR3 reads CSVRDRGSQPQHF. The CDR3, as DNA: TGCAGCGTCCGGGACAGGGGTAGCCAGCCCCAGCATTTT.

The rearrangement links TRBV11-2 to TRBJ2-1; 9 bases line up with TRBD2. Trimming removed 5 bases from V and 7 bases from J; junction bases left unmatched: 9. Germline loops: CDR1 SGHAT, CDR2 FQNNGV. CDR3 length equals 15 residues. The CDR3 DNA follows: TGTGCCAGCAGCCCTAGCGGGATTCGAGGGAATGAGCAGTTCTTC. Translation: CASSPSGIRGNEQFF.